This T cell receptor (beta chain) was obtained from a study of cytomegalovirus exposure and HLA in healthy donors. Looking at the study overall: It was reported in a later analysis that the same platform had been used for the approximately 120 validation repertoires as for the roughly 710 first-cohort repertoires.

A note on this clone: The antigen is undetermined.

The study, taken as a whole, reports: Published work reported that the classifier diagnosed cytomegalovirus status with high specificity and sensitivity. It was found in a later analysis that first-cohort TCR clusters tended to co-occur in the 95 to 150 validation repertoires. The study designated 150 to 200 TCR beta chains cytomegalovirus-associated.

The V end was cut by 5 bases, the J end by 2 bases, with 10 bases between. CDR1 and CDR2 from the germline V gene are MDHEN and SYDVKM. The CDR3 consists of 14 residues. Generated by immunoSEQ multiplex PCR, the TCRdb table keeps only in-frame clones and is missing some. The repertoire holds about 280,000 clones, with more than 75% as singletons. V gene TRBV28 combines with J gene TRBJ2-1; maybe TRBD1 (6 bases). Sequenced sample: PBMCs. This receptor was identified in a young woman in good health and CMV-seronegative. CDR3 sequence: CASSPGTTYNEQFF. The DNA for the CDR3 is TGTGCCAGCAGTCCGGGGACAACCTACAATGAGCAGTTCTTC.